Presented here are 8 T cell receptor beta chains from one specimen sequenced in a study of T cell responses to AZD1222 COVID-19 vaccine. Clones were sequenced by immunoSEQ multiplex PCR, and TCRdb holds only the in-frame ones, with some missing. The table has some 160,000 clones, roughly 87% seen once; the top ten hold 1.1%. Specimen: peripheral blood, collected 28 days after the second AZD1222 dose. The receptors shown here come from an adult who received the AZD1222 COVID-19 vaccine.

The chain is built from TRBV5-6 and TRBJ1-1, with D unresolved. The V gene lost 0 bases and the J gene lost 1 base, with 10 bases spanning the gap. CDR1 is SGHDT, CDR2 YYEEEE, per germline. The CDR3 has 15 residues. This CDR3 reads CASSLETQPNTEAFF. The DNA for the CDR3 is TGTGCCAGCAGCTTGGAGACCCAACCGAACACTGAAGCTTTCTTT.

As concerns this clone: Different DNA sequences within this sample yield the same CDR3. This chain links TRBV19 with TRBJ1-1, with D uncertain. CDR1 and CDR2 (germline): LNHDA, SQIVND (reference sequence). The CDR3 runs 12 residues. Trimming removed 3 bases at V and 2 bases at J, with 4 bases between. Written as DNA, the CDR3 is TGTGCCAGTAGTATGGGCAACACTGAAGCTTTCTTT. It encodes CASSMGNTEAFF.

The chain links TRBV11-2 to TRBJ2-7; the D is unclear. Germline CDR1 SGHAT, CDR2 FQNNGV. This CDR3 has 15 amino acids. Trimming took 3 bases from V and 1 from J, leaving 13 bases between them. CDR3 sequence reads: CASSFLAEKSYEQYF. CDR3 bases: TGTGCCAGCAGCTTCCTTGCAGAGAAGTCCTACGAGCAGTACTTC. Complete variable domain (other parts from reference TRBV11-2 and TRBJ2-7): EAGVAQSPRYKIIEKRQSVAFWCNPISGHATLYWYQQILGQGPKLLIQFQNNGVVDDSQLPKDRFSAERLKGVDSTLKIQPAKLEDSAVYLCASSFLAEKSYEQYFGPGTRLTVT.

The genes are TRBV15 and TRBJ1-4, with TRBD1 identical over 9 bases. V lost 5 bases to trimming and J lost 7 bases; unmatched junction nucleotides: 5. The CDR3 has 14 amino acids. CDR1 is LNHNV, CDR2 YYDKDF, per germline (reference sequence). CDR3 residues: CATSADRGGEKLFF. In DNA form, the CDR3 reads TGTGCCACCAGCGCGGACAGGGGAGGTGAAAAACTGTTTTTT.

The chain has TRBV6-5 and TRBJ2-5, with a tentative D call TRBD1 (6 bases). The CDR3 spans 13 residues. Between the trimmed V and J ends, which lost 2 bases and 5 bases, there was a span of 9 bases. CDR1 and CDR2 (germline): MNHEY, SVGAGI. DNA for the CDR3: TGTGCCAGCAGTTACAACAGGGTTGAGACCCAGTACTTC. Translating gives CASSYNRVETQYF.

CDR3 coding DNA: TGTGCCAGCATTCCCCTTCGTTGGAGTCGGGGGAATTACGAGCAGTACTTC. Its protein is CASIPLRWSRGNYEQYF. The genes are TRBV9 and TRBJ2-7; D may be TRBD2 (6 bases). The germline V gene encodes CDR1 SGDLS and CDR2 YYNGEE. The length of the CDR3 is 17 residues. Trimming took 6 bases from V and 4 from J, leaving 26 bases between them.

The chain combines TRBV7-8 with TRBJ1-1; 8 bases match TRBD1. This CDR3 comprises 14 residues. From germline, CDR1 is SGHVS and CDR2 FQNEAQ. V shed 3 bases and J 5 bases; nucleotides not matched to a gene: 5. The CDR3 DNA follows: TGTGCCAGCAGCTTCAGGGGGCGAGGGACTGAAGCTTTCTTT. Residues: CASSFRGRGTEAFF.

This chain connects TRBV3-1 (or the pseudogene TRBV3-2) to TRBJ1-1; no clear D. Trimming cost V 1 base and J 2 bases, with 8 bases left between them. Germline loops: CDR1 LGHDT, CDR2 YNNKEL (reference sequence). The CDR3 is 14 residues long. CDR3 coding DNA: TGTGCCAGCAGCCAAGGCCGGTCCAACACTGAAGCTTTCTTT. This sequence encodes CASSQGRSNTEAFF.